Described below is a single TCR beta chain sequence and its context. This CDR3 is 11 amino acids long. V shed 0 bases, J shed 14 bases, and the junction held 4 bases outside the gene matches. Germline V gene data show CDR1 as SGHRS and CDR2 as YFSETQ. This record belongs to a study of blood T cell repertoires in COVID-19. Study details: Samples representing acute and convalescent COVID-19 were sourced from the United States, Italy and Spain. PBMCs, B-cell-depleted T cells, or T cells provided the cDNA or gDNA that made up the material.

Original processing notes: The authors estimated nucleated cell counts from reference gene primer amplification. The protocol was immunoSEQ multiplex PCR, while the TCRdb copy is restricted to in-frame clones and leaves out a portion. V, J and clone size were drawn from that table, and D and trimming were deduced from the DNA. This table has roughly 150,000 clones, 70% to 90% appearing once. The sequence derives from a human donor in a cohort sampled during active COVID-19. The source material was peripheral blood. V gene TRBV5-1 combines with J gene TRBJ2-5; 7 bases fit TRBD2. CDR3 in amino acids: CASSLGSGPYF. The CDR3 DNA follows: TGCGCCAGCAGCTTGGGTAGCGGGCCCTACTTC. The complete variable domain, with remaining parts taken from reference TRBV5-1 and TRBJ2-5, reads KAGVTQTPRYLIKTRGQQVTLSCSPISGHRSVSWYQQTPGQGLQFLFEYFSETQRNKGNFPGRFSGRQFSNSRSEMNVSTLELGDSALYLCASSLGSGPYFGPGTRLLVL.